Listed here are 4 T cell receptor beta chains from one sample, sequenced in a study of CXCR3-negative and CXCR3-positive naive CD8 T cells. For these receptors, no antigen is known. Whole-study findings and limits: CXCR3-positive naive cells had more hydrophobic TRB CDR3s than CXCR3-negative naive cells.

Libraries were UMI-labeled 5' RACE TRB cDNA. For each CDR3 protein, TCRdb gives one entry from its re-call of the 5' RACE reads, without DNA. This listing includes under 60,000 distinct CDR3 sequences. Sequencing was carried out using naive CXCR3+ CD8+ T cells from blood. Subset meaning: CD45RO-CCR7+CD27+CD95- naive CD8+ T cells expressing CXCR3 (TNR3+). The receptors were sampled from a human donor in good health. Some clones in this sample may be carry-over from other donors' samples.

The chain links TRBV7-9 to TRBJ2-7. Germline CDR1 reads SEHNR; CDR2 reads FQNEAQ (reference sequence). This CDR3 has 15 amino acids. CDR3 region: CASSLSLSWSYEQYF.

This chain connects TRBV4-3 to TRBJ1-1; as DNA is missing, the TRBD1 call by TCRdb cannot be tested. CDR3 length equals 15 residues. Germline loops: CDR1 LGHNA, CDR2 YSLEER. CDR3: CASSRTEGVLAEAFF.

In terms of frequency, this clonotype is medium-sized. V and J are TRBV29-1 and TRBJ2-7. There are 11 residues in the CDR3. Looked up from germline, CDR1 is SQVTM and CDR2 is ANQGSEA. The CDR3 sequence is CSVGGSYEQYF.

This chain connects TRBV14 to TRBJ1-1. The CDR3 spans 14 residues. In germline, CDR1 is SGHDN, CDR2 FVKESK. CDR3 sequence reads: CASSQEAGWAEAFF.